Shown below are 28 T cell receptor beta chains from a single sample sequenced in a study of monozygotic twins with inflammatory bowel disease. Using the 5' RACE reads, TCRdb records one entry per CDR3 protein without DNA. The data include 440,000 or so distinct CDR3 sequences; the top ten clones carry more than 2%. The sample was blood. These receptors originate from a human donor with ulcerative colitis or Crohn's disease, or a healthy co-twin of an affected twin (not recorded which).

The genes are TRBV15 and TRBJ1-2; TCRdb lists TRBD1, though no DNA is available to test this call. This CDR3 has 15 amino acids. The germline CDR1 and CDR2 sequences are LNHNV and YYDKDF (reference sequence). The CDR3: CATSREGGQGHGYTF. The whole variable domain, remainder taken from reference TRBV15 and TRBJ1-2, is DAMVIQNPRYQVTQFGKPVTLSCSQTLNHNVMYWYQQKSSQAPKLLFHYYDKDFNNEADTPDNFQSRRPNTSFCFLDIRSPGLGDTAMYLCATSREGGQGHGYTFGSGTRLTVV.

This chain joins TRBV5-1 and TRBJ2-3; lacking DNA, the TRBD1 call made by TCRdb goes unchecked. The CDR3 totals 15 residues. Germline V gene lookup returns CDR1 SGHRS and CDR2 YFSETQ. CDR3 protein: CASSLEGQGGDTQYF.

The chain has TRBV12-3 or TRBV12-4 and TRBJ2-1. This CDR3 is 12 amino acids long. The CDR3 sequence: CASSGVLGEQFF.

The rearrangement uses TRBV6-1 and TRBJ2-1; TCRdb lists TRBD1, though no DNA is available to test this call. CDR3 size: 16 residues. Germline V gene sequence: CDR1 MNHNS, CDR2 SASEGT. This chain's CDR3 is CASSKNRGPNGNEQFF.

CDR3 amino acids: CASSEGPNTEAFF. This rearrangement joins TRBV2 to TRBJ1-1. CDR1 and CDR2 (germline): SNHLY, FYNNEI. This CDR3 has 13 residues.

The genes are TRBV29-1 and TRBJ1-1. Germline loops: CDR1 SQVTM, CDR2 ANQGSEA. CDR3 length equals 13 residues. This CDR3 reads CSVGNQLHTEAFF.

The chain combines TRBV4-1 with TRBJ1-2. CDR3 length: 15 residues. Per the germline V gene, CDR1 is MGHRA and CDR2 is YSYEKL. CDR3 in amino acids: CASSLEEEFNYGYTF.

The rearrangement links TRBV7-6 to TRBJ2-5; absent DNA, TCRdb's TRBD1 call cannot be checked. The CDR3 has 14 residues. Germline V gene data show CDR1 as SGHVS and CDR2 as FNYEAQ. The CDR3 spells CASSSPGGQETQYF.

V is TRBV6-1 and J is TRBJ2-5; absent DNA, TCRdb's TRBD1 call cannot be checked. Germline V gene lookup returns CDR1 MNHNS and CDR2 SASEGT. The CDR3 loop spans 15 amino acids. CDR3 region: CASSGMGHLQETQYF.

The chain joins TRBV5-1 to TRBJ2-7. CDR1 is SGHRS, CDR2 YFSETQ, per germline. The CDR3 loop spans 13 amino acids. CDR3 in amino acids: CASSFQAEYEQYF.

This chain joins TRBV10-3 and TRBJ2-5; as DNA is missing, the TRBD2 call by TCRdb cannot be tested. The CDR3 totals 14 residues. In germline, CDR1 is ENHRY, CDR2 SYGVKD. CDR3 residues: CAISDPGLQETQYF.

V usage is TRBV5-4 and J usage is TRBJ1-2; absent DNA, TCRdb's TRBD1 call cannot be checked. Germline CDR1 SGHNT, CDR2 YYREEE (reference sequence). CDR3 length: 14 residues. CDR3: CASRYQGANYGYTF.

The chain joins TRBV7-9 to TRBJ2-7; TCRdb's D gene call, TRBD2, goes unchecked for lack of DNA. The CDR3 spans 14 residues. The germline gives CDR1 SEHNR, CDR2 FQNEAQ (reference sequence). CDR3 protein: CASSLEGLAGEQYF.

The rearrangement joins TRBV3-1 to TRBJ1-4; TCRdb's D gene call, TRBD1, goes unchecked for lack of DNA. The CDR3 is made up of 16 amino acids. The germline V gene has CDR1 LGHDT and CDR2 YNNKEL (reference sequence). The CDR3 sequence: CASSQLRADRDEKLFF. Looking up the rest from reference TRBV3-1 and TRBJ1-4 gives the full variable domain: DTAVSQTPKYLVTQMGNDKSIKCEQNLGHDTMYWYKQDSKKFLKIMFSYNNKELIINETVPNRFSPKSPDKAHLNLHINSLELGDSAVYFCASSQLRADRDEKLFFGSGTQLSVL.

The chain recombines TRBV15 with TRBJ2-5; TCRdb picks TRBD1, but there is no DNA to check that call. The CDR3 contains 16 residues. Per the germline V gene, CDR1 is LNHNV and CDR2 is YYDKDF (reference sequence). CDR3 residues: CATSRPTGFERETQYF. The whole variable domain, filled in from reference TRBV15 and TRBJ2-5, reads DAMVIQNPRYQVTQFGKPVTLSCSQTLNHNVMYWYQQKSSQAPKLLFHYYDKDFNNEADTPDNFQSRRPNTSFCFLDIRSPGLGDTAMYLCATSRPTGFERETQYFGPGTRLLVL.

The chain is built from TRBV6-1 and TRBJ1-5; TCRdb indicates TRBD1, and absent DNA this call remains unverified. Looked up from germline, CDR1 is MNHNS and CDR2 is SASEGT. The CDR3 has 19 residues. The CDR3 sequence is CASSPRSGRTGVSNQPQHF.

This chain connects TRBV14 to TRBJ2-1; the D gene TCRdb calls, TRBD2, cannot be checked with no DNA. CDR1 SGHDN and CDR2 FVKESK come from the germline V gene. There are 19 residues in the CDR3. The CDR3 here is CASSQESKGTSGSINELFF.

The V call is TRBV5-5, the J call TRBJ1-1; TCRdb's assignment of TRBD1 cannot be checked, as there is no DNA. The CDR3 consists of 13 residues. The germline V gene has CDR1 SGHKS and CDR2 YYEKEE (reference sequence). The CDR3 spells CASSPPFTGEAFF.

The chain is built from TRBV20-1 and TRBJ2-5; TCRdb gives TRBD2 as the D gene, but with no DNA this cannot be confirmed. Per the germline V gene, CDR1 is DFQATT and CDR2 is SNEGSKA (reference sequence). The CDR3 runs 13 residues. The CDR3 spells CSARLAGGGTQYF.

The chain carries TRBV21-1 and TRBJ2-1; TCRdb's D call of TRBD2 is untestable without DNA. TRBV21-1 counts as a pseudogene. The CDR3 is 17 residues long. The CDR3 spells CASSKPITRYSYNEQFF.

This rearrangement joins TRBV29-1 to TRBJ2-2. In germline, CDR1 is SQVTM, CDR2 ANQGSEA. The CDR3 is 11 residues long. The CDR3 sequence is CSADATGELFF.

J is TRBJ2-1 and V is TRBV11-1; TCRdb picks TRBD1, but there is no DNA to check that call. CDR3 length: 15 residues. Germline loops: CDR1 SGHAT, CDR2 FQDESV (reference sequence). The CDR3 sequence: CASSLGQGRDNEQFF.

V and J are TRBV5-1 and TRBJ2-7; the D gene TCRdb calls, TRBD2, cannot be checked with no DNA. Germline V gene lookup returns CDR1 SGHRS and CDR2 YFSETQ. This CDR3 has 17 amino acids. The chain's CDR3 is CASSLVLQGPSSYEQYF.

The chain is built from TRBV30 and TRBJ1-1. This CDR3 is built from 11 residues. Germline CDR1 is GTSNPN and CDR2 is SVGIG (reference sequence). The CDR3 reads CAWSVESKAFF.

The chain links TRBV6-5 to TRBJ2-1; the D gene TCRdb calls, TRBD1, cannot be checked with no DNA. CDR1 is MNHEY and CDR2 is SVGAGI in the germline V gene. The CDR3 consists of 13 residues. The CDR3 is CASSYREREEQFF.

This CDR3 is CASSVGTVSQETQYF. The chain recombines TRBV7-2 with TRBJ2-5; the D gene TCRdb calls, TRBD1, cannot be checked with no DNA. Germline loops: CDR1 SGHTA, CDR2 FQGNSA. The CDR3 has 15 residues.

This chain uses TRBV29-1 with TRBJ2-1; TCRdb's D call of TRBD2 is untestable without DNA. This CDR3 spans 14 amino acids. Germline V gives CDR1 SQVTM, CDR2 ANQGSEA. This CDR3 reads CSVEEQLATNEQFF.

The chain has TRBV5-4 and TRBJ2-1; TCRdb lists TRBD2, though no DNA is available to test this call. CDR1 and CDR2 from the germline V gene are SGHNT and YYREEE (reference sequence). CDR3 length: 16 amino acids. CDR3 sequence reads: CASKIGGIGSYNEQFF. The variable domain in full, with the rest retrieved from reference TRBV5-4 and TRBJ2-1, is ETGVTQSPTHLIKTRGQQVTLRCSSQSGHNTVSWYQQALGQGPQFIFQYYREEENGRGNFPPRFSGLQFPNYSSELNVNALELDDSALYLCASKIGGIGSYNEQFFGPGTRLTVL.